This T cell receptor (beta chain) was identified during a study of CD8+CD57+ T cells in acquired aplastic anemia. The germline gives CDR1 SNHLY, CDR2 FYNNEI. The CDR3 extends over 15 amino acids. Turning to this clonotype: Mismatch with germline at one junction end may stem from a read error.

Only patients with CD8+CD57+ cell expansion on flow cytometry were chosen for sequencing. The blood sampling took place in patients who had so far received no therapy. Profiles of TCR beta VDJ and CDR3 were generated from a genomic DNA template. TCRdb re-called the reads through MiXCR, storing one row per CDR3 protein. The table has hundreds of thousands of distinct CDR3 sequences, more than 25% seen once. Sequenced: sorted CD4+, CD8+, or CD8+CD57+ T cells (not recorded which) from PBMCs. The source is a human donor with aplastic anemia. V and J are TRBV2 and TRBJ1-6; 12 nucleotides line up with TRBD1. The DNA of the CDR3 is TGTGCCGGCAGCGGGGACAGGGGGCTTGATTCACCCCTCCACTTT. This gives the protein CAGSGDRGLDSPLHF.